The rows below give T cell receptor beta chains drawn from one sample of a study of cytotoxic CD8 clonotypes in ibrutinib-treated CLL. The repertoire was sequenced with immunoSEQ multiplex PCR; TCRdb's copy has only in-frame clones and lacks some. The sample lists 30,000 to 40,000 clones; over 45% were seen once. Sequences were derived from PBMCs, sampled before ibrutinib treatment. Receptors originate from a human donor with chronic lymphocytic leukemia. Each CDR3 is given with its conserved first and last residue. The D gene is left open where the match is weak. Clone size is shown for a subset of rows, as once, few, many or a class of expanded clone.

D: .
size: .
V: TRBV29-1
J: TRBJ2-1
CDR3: CSVEDYYYNEQFF
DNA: TGCAGCGTTGAAGACTACTACTACAATGAGCAGTTCTTC

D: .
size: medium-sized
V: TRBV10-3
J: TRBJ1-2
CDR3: CAIRARQPDYGYTF
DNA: TGTGCCATCAGAGCGAGACAGCCCGACTATGGCTACACCTTC

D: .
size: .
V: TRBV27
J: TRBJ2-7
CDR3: CASRPQGGPYEQYF
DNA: TGTGCCAGCAGGCCACAGGGTGGACCCTACGAGCAGTACTTC

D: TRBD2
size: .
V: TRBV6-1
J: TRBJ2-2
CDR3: CASSDEGGLNTGELFF
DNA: TGTGCCAGCAGTGACGAGGGAGGGCTCAACACCGGGGAGCTGTTTTTT

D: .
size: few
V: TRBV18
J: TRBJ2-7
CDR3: CASSPARGSSREQYF
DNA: TGTGCCAGCTCACCGGCTAGGGGATCCTCTAGAGAGCAGTACTTC

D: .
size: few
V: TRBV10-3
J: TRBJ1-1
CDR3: CAISINTEAFF
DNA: TGTGCCATCAGTATTAACACTGAAGCTTTCTTT

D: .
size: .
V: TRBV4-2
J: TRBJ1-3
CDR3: CASSQVVGAGNTIYF
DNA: TGTGCCAGCAGCCAAGTAGTGGGGGCTGGAAACACCATATATTTT

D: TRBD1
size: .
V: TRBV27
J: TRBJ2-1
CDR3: CASRDRNNEQFF
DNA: TGTGCCAGCAGGGACAGGAATAATGAGCAGTTCTTC

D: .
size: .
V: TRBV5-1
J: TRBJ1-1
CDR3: CASSLVGQGNTEAFF
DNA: TGCGCCAGCAGCTTGGTAGGGCAGGGGAACACTGAAGCTTTCTTT

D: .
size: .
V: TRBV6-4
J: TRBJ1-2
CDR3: CASSVSGGPPYGYTF
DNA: TGTGCCAGCAGTGTTTCCGGGGGGCCCCCCTATGGCTACACCTTC

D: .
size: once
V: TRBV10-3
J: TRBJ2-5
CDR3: CAISESIWRSQETQYF
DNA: TGTGCCATCAGTGAGTCGATTTGGAGATCCCAAGAGACCCAGTACTTC

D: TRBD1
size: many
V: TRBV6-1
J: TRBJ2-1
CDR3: CASSNRDRGYNEQFF
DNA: TGTGCCAGCAGTAACCGGGACAGGGGATACAATGAGCAGTTCTTC

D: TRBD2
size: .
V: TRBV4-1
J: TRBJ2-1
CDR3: CASSQGRLAGGSNEQFF
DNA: TGCGCCAGCAGCCAAGGGAGACTAGCGGGGGGTTCTAATGAGCAGTTCTTC

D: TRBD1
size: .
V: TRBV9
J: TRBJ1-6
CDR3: CASSVGTGVFEGSPLHF
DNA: TGTGCCAGCAGCGTCGGGACAGGGGTTTTCGAGGGATCACCCCTCCACTTT

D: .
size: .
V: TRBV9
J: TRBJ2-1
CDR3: CASSVGQGVVNEQFF
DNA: TGTGCCAGCAGCGTAGGCCAGGGAGTAGTCAATGAGCAGTTCTTC

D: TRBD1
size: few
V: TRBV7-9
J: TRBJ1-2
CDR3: CASSLARTGNYGYTF
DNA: TGTGCCAGCAGCTTAGCCCGGACAGGGAACTATGGCTACACCTTC

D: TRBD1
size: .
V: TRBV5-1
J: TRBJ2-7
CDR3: CASSFSTKTGVGAYEQYF
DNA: TGCGCCAGCAGCTTCAGCACTAAAACAGGGGTCGGAGCCTACGAGCAGTACTTC

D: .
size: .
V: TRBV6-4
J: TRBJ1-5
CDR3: CASSVDSNQPQHF
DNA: TGTGCCAGCAGTGTGGACAGCAATCAGCCCCAGCATTTT

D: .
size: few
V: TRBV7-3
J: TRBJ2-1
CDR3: CASSLGTSYNEQFF
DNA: TGTGCCAGCAGCTTAGGGACATCCTACAATGAGCAGTTCTTC

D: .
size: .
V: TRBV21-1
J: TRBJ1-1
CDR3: CASSKVEAPHNTEAFF
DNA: TGTGCCAGCAGCAAAGTAGAGGCCCCTCACAACACTGAAGCTTTCTTT

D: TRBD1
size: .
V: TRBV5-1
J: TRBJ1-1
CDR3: CASSLGPGTGGGYEAFF
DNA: TGCGCCAGCAGCTTGGGGCCCGGGACAGGGGGTGGATATGAAGCTTTCTTT

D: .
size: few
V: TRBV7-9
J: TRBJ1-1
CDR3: CASSFEHEGTEAFF
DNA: TGTGCCAGCAGCTTCGAACATGAAGGGACTGAAGCTTTCTTT

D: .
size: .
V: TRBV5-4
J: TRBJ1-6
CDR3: CASSRDKGSGSPLHF
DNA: TGTGCCAGCAGCCGCGATAAGGGGTCTGGTTCACCCCTCCACTTT

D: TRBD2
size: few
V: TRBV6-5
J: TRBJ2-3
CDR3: CASRRGGNTQYF
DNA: TGTGCCAGCAGGCGGGGGGGGAATACGCAGTATTTT

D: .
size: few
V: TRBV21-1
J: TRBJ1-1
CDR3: CASSKAPDYDEAFF
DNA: TGTGCCAGCAGCAAAGCGCCGGACTATGATGAAGCTTTCTTT

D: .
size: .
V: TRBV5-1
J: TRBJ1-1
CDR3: CASSLETNTEAFF
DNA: TGCGCCAGCAGCTTGGAAACAAACACTGAAGCTTTCTTT

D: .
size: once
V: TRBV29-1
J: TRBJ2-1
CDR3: CSVSYDANEQFF
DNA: TGCAGCGTTTCTTACGACGCCAATGAGCAGTTCTTC

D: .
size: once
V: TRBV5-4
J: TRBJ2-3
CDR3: CASSLGVDTQYF
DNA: TGTGCCAGCAGCTTGGGGGTAGATACGCAGTATTTT